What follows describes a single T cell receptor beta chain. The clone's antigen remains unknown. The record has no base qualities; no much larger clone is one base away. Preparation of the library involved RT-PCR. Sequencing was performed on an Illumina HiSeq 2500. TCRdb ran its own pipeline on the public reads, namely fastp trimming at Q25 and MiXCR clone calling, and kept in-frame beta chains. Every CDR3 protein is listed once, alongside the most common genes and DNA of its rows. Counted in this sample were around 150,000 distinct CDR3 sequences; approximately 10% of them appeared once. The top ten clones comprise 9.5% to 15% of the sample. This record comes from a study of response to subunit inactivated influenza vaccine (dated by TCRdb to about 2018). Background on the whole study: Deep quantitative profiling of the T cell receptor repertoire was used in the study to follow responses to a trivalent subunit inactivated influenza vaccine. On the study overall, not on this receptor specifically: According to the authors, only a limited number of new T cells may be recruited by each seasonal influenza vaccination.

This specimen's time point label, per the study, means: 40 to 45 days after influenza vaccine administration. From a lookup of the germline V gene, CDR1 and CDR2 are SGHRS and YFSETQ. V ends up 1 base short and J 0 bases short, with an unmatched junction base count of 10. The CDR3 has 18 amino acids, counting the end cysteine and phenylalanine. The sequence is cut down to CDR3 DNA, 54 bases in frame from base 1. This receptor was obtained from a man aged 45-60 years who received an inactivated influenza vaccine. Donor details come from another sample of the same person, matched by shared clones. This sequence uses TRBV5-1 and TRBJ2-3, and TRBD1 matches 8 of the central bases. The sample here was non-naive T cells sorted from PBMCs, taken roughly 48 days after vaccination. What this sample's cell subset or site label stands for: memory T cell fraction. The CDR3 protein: CASSLRRTGSDSTDTQYF. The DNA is TGCGCCAGCAGCTTGAGGAGGACAGGGTCGGATAGCACAGATACGCAGTATTTT.